The rows below give T cell receptor beta chains drawn from one sample of a study of fetal regulatory T cell absence and autoimmunity. Sequencing was performed with immunoSEQ multiplex PCR; in TCRdb, only in-frame clones are kept and a portion is missing. The table lists 95,000 or so clones, 72% of them singletons, with roughly 2% in the top ten. The sequencing input was pancreas tissue. The receptors were gathered from a male donor with IPEX syndrome. The CDR3 runs from the conserved cysteine through the conserved F or W. Each record gives: J gene, clone size, D gene, V gene, CDR3 DNA, CDR3 protein. A D gene is named only where the DNA matches it firmly. Size is stated for part of the rows, as once, few or many counts, or as a class when the clone is expanded.

j_gene: TRBJ2-5
abundance: -
d_gene: TRBD2
v_gene: TRBV14
CDR3nt: TGTGCCAGCAGCCAAGAGCTAGCGGGAGGAGAGACCCAGTACTTC
CDR3aa: CASSQELAGGETQYF

j_gene: TRBJ2-3
abundance: -
d_gene: TRBD2
v_gene: TRBV4-1
CDR3nt: TGCGCCAGCAGTTTACTAGCGGGAGGGCCCACAGATACGCAGTATTTT
CDR3aa: CASSLLAGGPTDTQYF

j_gene: TRBJ1-1
abundance: once
d_gene: -
v_gene: TRBV5-1
CDR3nt: TGCGCCAGCAGCTGGTTCCGGGCGAACACTGAAGCTTTCTTT
CDR3aa: CASSWFRANTEAFF

j_gene: TRBJ1-2
abundance: -
d_gene: TRBD1
v_gene: TRBV6-5
CDR3nt: TGTGCCAGCAGTTACAGAGGGGGACAGGGGGTTGGCTACACCTTC
CDR3aa: CASSYRGGQGVGYTF

j_gene: TRBJ2-7
abundance: -
d_gene: -
v_gene: TRBV7-9
CDR3nt: TGTGCCAGCAGCCCTGGACAGTGGAGCTCCTACGAGCAGTACTTC
CDR3aa: CASSPGQWSSYEQYF

j_gene: TRBJ2-2
abundance: -
d_gene: -
v_gene: TRBV9
CDR3nt: TGTGCCAGCAGCGTAGGGGGACGGAACACCGGGGAGCTGTTTTTT
CDR3aa: CASSVGGRNTGELFF

j_gene: TRBJ2-7
abundance: -
d_gene: TRBD1
v_gene: TRBV9
CDR3nt: TGTGCCAGCAGCGTAGCTGGGACAGCCGACTACGAGCAGTACTTC
CDR3aa: CASSVAGTADYEQYF

j_gene: TRBJ1-4
abundance: -
d_gene: -
v_gene: TRBV7-9
CDR3nt: TGTGCCAGCAGCGGGGTCTCTTCTGAAAAACTGTTTTTT
CDR3aa: CASSGVSSEKLFF

j_gene: TRBJ2-2
abundance: few
d_gene: -
v_gene: TRBV27
CDR3nt: TGTGCCAGCAGTCAATATAACACCGGGGAGCTGTTTTTT
CDR3aa: CASSQYNTGELFF

j_gene: TRBJ2-3
abundance: once
d_gene: TRBD1
v_gene: TRBV2
CDR3nt: TGTGCCAGCAGTGGGTGGACAGGGGAGGGAGATACGCAGTATTTT
CDR3aa: CASSGWTGEGDTQYF

j_gene: TRBJ1-5
abundance: few
d_gene: TRBD1
v_gene: TRBV6-4
CDR3nt: TGTGCCAGCAGTGACTCCAGGGGGCGAGGCAATCAGCCCCAGCATTTT
CDR3aa: CASSDSRGRGNQPQHF

j_gene: TRBJ1-1
abundance: few
d_gene: -
v_gene: TRBV7-7
CDR3nt: TGTGCCAGCAGCTTAGCCAAGAACACTGAAGCTTTCTTT
CDR3aa: CASSLAKNTEAFF

j_gene: TRBJ1-2
abundance: -
d_gene: -
v_gene: TRBV9
CDR3nt: TGTGCCAGTCGAAGGGGAGATGGCTACACCTTC
CDR3aa: CASRRGDGYTF

j_gene: TRBJ2-5
abundance: -
d_gene: -
v_gene: TRBV13
CDR3nt: TGTGCCAGCAGCCTCAGGGAGACCCAGTACTTC
CDR3aa: CASSLRETQYF

j_gene: TRBJ1-6
abundance: -
d_gene: -
v_gene: TRBV27
CDR3nt: TGTGCCAGCAGTTTGGGGGCTTTTAATTCACCCCTCCACTTT
CDR3aa: CASSLGAFNSPLHF